This T cell receptor (beta chain) was profiled in a study of T cells in Graves' hyperthyroidism and ophthalmopathy. On the study more broadly: Peripheral blood collection took place at initial diagnosis, before any treatment.

Amplified TCR beta CDR3 regions derived from RNA transcripts. HTBI primers were used for first-round RT-PCR of the TCR CDR3. MiXCR, run by TCRdb on the multiplex PCR reads, gives a single entry per CDR3 protein. In the table there are about 350,000 distinct CDR3 sequences, roughly a sixth of which are singletons. The ends were cut back, 0 bases at V and 5 bases at J, with 11 bases in the middle. The V gene's germline CDR1 is LGHNA and CDR2 YNFKEQ. This CDR3 region has 14 residues. Exclusion of a patient resulted from uncontrolled infection, other autoimmune disease, pregnancy or lactation. Initially, at the first diagnosis of hyperthyroidism and before any ophthalmopathy symptoms, blood was sampled. Each 10 ml fresh peripheral blood draw supplied the PBMCs.

This sequence was found in a woman in her thirties with Graves' hyperthyroidism that later progressed to Graves' ophthalmopathy. V gene TRBV4-2 combines with J gene TRBJ2-7; D may be TRBD1 or TRBD2 (5 bases each). Sequencing input: blood. The CDR3 loop reads CASSQESRDHEQYF. CDR3 DNA: TGTGCCAGCAGCCAAGAATCCAGGGACCACGAGCAGTACTTC.